This entry lists 3 T cell receptor beta chains sequenced from one sample in a study of blood T cells in healthy people across ages. A sample-barcoded 5' primer and a J-beta primer mix were used in a second PCR of roughly 7 to 12 cycles. TCRdb processed the 5' RACE reads anew with MiXCR; each CDR3 protein has one entry. The data contain 1.8 million or so distinct CDR3 sequences, approximately 40% of them singletons. The sample taken for sequencing was blood. The source is a human donor in good health.

This clonotype was observed a single time. J is TRBJ2-1 and V is TRBV7-3; D ambiguous. Germline assignment: CDR1 SGHTA and CDR2 FQGTGA. The CDR3 contains 14 residues. V shed 1 base and J shed 10 bases, with 14 bases lying between them. This chain's CDR3 is CASSLRAALREQFF. In DNA, the CDR3 is TGTGCCAGCAGCTTAAGGGCAGCCTTGAGGGAGCAGTTCTTC.

This clonotype has ten or more counts. This sequence joins TRBV29-1 and TRBJ2-1; unclear D gene. Trimming stripped 5 bases from V and 0 bases from J, with 17 bases between. This CDR3 has 16 amino acids. Germline V gene sequence: CDR1 SQVTM, CDR2 ANQGSEA. The CDR3 protein is CSVKRGGASSYNEQFF. The CDR3 DNA is TGCAGCGTTAAGAGAGGCGGCGCCAGCTCCTACAATGAGCAGTTCTTC.

This clonotype was counted many times. This chain uses TRBV4-3 with TRBJ2-5, with unresolved D. V was trimmed by 1 base and J by 4 bases, leaving 16 bases between them. CDR1 and CDR2 (germline): LGHNA, YSLEER. The CDR3 length is 16 residues. The DNA of the CDR3 is TGCGCCAGCAGCCAAGTATTGGACCGGCGGTCAGAGACCCAGTACTTC. It specifies CASSQVLDRRSETQYF.